This T cell receptor (beta chain) was recorded in a study of blood T cell repertoires in COVID-19. This CDR3 comprises 15 residues. Trimming shortened V by 2 bases and J by 0 bases, and 8 bases separated the two germline ends. Per germline, CDR1 LGHNA and CDR2 YNFKEQ. TCRdb keeps only in-frame clones here, not all; method: immunoSEQ multiplex PCR. The profile shows fewer than 15,000 clones, around 74% of them singletons. The sequenced material came from peripheral blood. The receptor was isolated from a woman of 80 years or more with acute or convalescent COVID-19. The rearrangement links TRBV4-2 to TRBJ2-1; D is perhaps TRBD2 (5 bases). The CDR3 DNA follows: TGTGCCAGCAGCCAATCTAGCCTCTCCTACAATGAGCAGTTCTTC. Protein: CASSQSSLSYNEQFF.